This TCR beta chain was recorded in a study of cytomegalovirus exposure and HLA in healthy donors. Findings and limits, study-wide: A previous analysis found most TCR beta V segments productive roughly 90% or roughly 30% of the time. Most TCR sequences proved rare, with some public TCRs found in many donors.

Comments on this clone: Its antigen is undetermined.

The PCR made use of 60 Vbeta and 13 Jbeta primers. In the authors' workflow: An analysis performed later counted 81 million or so unique TCR beta chains (approximately 10 million of them shared). The data were produced by immunoSEQ multiplex PCR, yet TCRdb's version contains in-frame clones alone and is incomplete. The DNA gave D and trimming, while V, J and clone size come from that table. This table has 150,000 to 200,000 clones, 70% to 85% appearing once. This CDR3 has 14 residues. Trimming took 5 bases from V and 7 from J, leaving 12 bases between them. In germline, CDR1 is SEHNR, CDR2 FQNEAQ (reference sequence).

The chain uses TRBV7-9 and TRBJ1-6; D perhaps matches TRBD1 (6 bases). The TCR originated in a man aged 18 to 29 in good health and CMV-seronegative. The source material was PBMCs. This CDR3 is CASSPQGWNSPLHF. CDR3 nucleotides: TGTGCCAGCAGCCCGCAGGGGTGGAATTCACCCCTCCACTTT.